Following are 20 T cell receptor beta chains from one sample sequenced in a study of blood T cells in healthy people across ages. The authors ran a second PCR of 7 to 11 cycles using a sample-barcoded 5' primer and a J-beta primer mix. One entry per CDR3 protein results from TCRdb running MiXCR on the 5' RACE reads. The table includes 1.5 million to 1.9 million distinct CDR3 sequences, approximately 39% detected once. Specimen: blood. The receptors originated from a woman between 18 and 29 years old in good health.

This clonotype was seen a handful of times. The chain couples TRBV29-1 to TRBJ2-5; D is unclear. The closer fit of TRBJ2-7 to the DNA end suggests the J call may be wrong. This CDR3 spans 10 amino acids. Germline V gene sequence: CDR1 SQVTM, CDR2 ANQGSEA. CDR3 sequence reads: CSVEEYEQYF. The CDR3 DNA sequence: TGCAGCGTTGAAGAGTACGAGCAGTACTTC.

The chain uses TRBV7-2 and TRBJ1-3, with D possibly TRBD1 on 5 matching bases. This CDR3 contains 12 residues. Germline assignment: CDR1 SGHTA and CDR2 FQGNSA. Trimming removed 5 bases from V and 5 bases from J, with 7 bases in between. The CDR3 DNA is TGTGCCAGCAGCGGGGCGCGAAACACCATATATTTT. Its protein is CASSGARNTIYF.

The sample holds a few counts of this clonotype. The chain recombines TRBV4-1 with TRBJ2-7; 9 nucleotides line up with TRBD2. The CDR3 consists of 15 residues. Germline CDR1 and CDR2: MGHRA and YSYEKL. Trimming took 4 bases from V and 0 from J; bases not matched to a gene: 4. The CDR3 sequence: CASSLRLAASYEQYF. The CDR3 region has the DNA TGCGCCAGCAGCCTCAGACTAGCGGCCTCCTACGAGCAGTACTTC.

This chain joins TRBV27 and TRBJ1-1, with D possibly matching TRBD1 (6 bases). The CDR3 consists of 16 residues. Trimming stripped 5 bases from V and 1 base from J, with 17 bases between. In germline, CDR1 is MNHEY, CDR2 SMNVEV (reference sequence). The DNA of the CDR3 is TGTGCCAGCAGTCAAGACCCGGGGGGCGCGAACACTGAAGCTTTCTTT. It specifies CASSQDPGGANTEAFF.

A few counts support this clonotype. The chain employs TRBV5-1 and TRBJ2-1; D is undetermined. Trimming removed 2 bases from V and 8 bases from J, with 11 bases in between. This CDR3 comprises 13 residues. Germline V gives CDR1 SGHRS, CDR2 YFSETQ. The CDR3 protein is CASSFQVGHEQFF. The CDR3, as DNA: TGCGCCAGCAGCTTTCAGGTTGGGCATGAGCAGTTCTTC.

The chain uses TRBV20-1 and TRBJ1-1; D gene unclear. This CDR3 region has 14 residues. Germline V CDR1 and CDR2: DFQATT, SNEGSKA (reference sequence). V was trimmed by 6 bases and J by 1 base, leaving 15 bases between them. This CDR3 is CSATNRAPNTEAFF. The CDR3 nucleotides are TGCAGTGCCACCAACCGGGCTCCGAACACTGAAGCTTTCTTT.

As regards this clonotype: One junction end does not reproduce the germline sequence, and a read error may be involved. The CDR3 bases are TGTGTCAGCAGCTTGAATCCGGATAACTATGGCTACACCTTC. Translating it yields CVSSLNPDNYGYTF. The rearrangement uses TRBV5-6 and TRBJ1-2; D not resolved. CDR1 is SGHDT and CDR2 is YYEEEE in the germline V gene. The CDR3 consists of 14 residues. Variable domain in full (rest from reference TRBV5-6 and TRBJ1-2): DAGVTQSPTHLIKTRGQQVTLRCSPKSGHDTVSWYQQALGQGPQFIFQYYEEEERQRGNFPDRFSGHQFPNYSSELNVNALLLGDSALYLCVSSLNPDNYGYTFGSGTRLTVV.

The sample holds many counts of this clonotype. The gene calls are TRBV4-1 and TRBJ2-1; 9 nucleotides match TRBD2. This CDR3 comprises 17 residues. Germline assignment: CDR1 MGHRA and CDR2 YSYEKL. The V gene end was trimmed by 1 base and the J gene end by 7 bases; junction bases not matched to a gene: 11. CDR3 sequence: CASSQVGRSSGGNEQFF. CDR3 nucleotide sequence: TGCGCCAGCAGCCAAGTTGGCCGGTCCAGCGGGGGGAATGAGCAGTTCTTC.

This clonotype was counted between two and nine times. The chain has TRBV12-3 or TRBV12-4 and TRBJ1-2; D remains unclear. The CDR3 length is 14 residues. Trimming stripped 6 bases from V and 2 bases from J, with 13 bases between. The CDR3: CASRDSTENYGYTF. CDR3 sequence (DNA): TGTGCCAGCAGAGATAGCACAGAGAACTATGGCTACACCTTC.

This clonotype came up a few times. The V gene is TRBV4-1, the J gene TRBJ2-5, with a tentative D call TRBD1 (6 bases). This CDR3 comprises 15 residues. CDR1 and CDR2 from the germline V gene are MGHRA and YSYEKL. V dropped 2 bases and J dropped 0 bases, with 10 bases sitting between them. The CDR3 region has the DNA TGCGCCAGCAGCCAATCTCGGGACAACCAAGAGACCCAGTACTTC. Translated, it gives CASSQSRDNQETQYF.

The V gene is TRBV10-3, the J gene TRBJ1-5; tentative D call: TRBD1 (5 bases). There are 14 residues in the CDR3. V lost 6 bases and J 2 bases, leaving 11 bases between the germline ends. Germline loops: CDR1 ENHRY, CDR2 SYGVKD. This CDR3 reads CAISPGTGNQPQHF. DNA for the CDR3: TGTGCCATCAGCCCCGGGACGGGCAATCAGCCCCAGCATTTT.

The V call is TRBV20-1, the J call TRBJ1-5; TRBD1 might be the D (5 bases). CDR3 length: 15 residues. Germline V lookup: CDR1 DFQATT, CDR2 SNEGSKA (reference sequence). V was trimmed by 0 bases and J by 0 bases, leaving 9 bases between them. This chain's CDR3 is CSARDTGTSNQPQHF. CDR3 in DNA: TGCAGTGCTAGAGATACCGGGACTAGCAATCAGCCCCAGCATTTT.

This clonotype was picked up a small number of times. The genes are TRBV3-1 and TRBJ2-3, with 11 bases lining up with TRBD2. Germline V lookup: CDR1 LGHDT, CDR2 YNNKEL (reference sequence). Trimming removed 0 bases from V and 6 bases from J; junction bases left unmatched: 5. This CDR3 has 16 residues. CDR3 region: CASSQDRLAGMDTQYF. The CDR3, as DNA: TGTGCCAGCAGCCAAGATAGACTAGCGGGAATGGATACGCAGTATTTT.

This rearrangement joins TRBV7-2 to TRBJ2-5; 14 nucleotides agree with TRBD2. Unmatched junction bases numbered 11, after V lost 6 bases and J lost 11 bases. This CDR3 spans 15 amino acids. The germline V gene has CDR1 SGHTA and CDR2 FQGNSA. The CDR3 DNA is TGTGCCAGCAGTGCCGGACTAGCGGGAGGAGACGGGCAGTACTTC. This encodes CASSAGLAGGDGQYF.

The V gene is TRBV9, the J gene TRBJ2-3; D may be TRBD2 (5 bases). V was clipped by 1 base and J by 2 bases, with 11 bases between them. CDR1 is SGDLS, CDR2 YYNGEE, per germline. The CDR3 consists of 15 residues. The CDR3 loop is CASSVSGANTDTQYF. DNA of the CDR3: TGTGCCAGCAGCGTAAGCGGTGCAAACACAGATACGCAGTATTTT.

V is TRBV10-3 and J is TRBJ2-7; no clear D gene. Germline lookup yields CDR1 ENHRY and CDR2 SYGVKD. V shed 2 bases and J shed 2 bases, with 10 bases lying between them. The CDR3 has 14 residues. The CDR3 DNA follows: TGTGCCATCAGTGAGGCGGAGCCCGCCTACGAGCAGTACTTC. Protein: CAISEAEPAYEQYF.

This clonotype was observed at least ten times. The chain links TRBV4-3 to TRBJ2-1; weak D call: TRBD1 (6 bases). Germline values: CDR1 LGHNA, CDR2 YSLEER. There are 15 residues in the CDR3. V lost 0 bases and J lost 6, with 12 bases in between. The CDR3 is CASSQESVGGNEQFF. CDR3 coding DNA: TGCGCCAGCAGCCAAGAATCCGTAGGGGGCAATGAGCAGTTCTTC.

The V and J genes are TRBV4-2 and TRBJ1-5; D may be TRBD1 (6 bases). Trimming removed 3 bases at V and 3 bases at J, with 15 bases between. The germline V gene encodes CDR1 LGHNA and CDR2 YNFKEQ. The CDR3 consists of 16 residues. The CDR3 sequence: CASSHFSRGNNQPQHF. The CDR3 DNA is TGTGCCAGCAGCCACTTCAGCAGGGGTAACAATCAGCCCCAGCATTTT.

To note about this clonotype: A single base separates this from a much larger clone, so it may be a read error. The chain recombines TRBV10-3 with TRBJ2-3, with D possibly TRBD2 on 7 matching bases. Germline V gives CDR1 ENHRY, CDR2 SYGVKD. The CDR3 loop spans 13 amino acids. CDR3 bases: TGTGCCAACAGTGGGGGGGCCGCAGATACGCAGTATTTT. It translates to CANSGGAADTQYF.

The chain couples TRBV27 to TRBJ1-5; TRBD1 matches at 7 bases. V trimming: 6 bases; J trimming: 4 bases; junction bases outside the gene matches: 9. Per germline, CDR1 MNHEY and CDR2 SMNVEV (reference sequence). The CDR3 covers 15 residues. This CDR3 is CASRKTGDWNQPQHF. The DNA of the CDR3 is TGTGCCAGCAGGAAAACAGGGGATTGGAATCAGCCCCAGCATTTT.